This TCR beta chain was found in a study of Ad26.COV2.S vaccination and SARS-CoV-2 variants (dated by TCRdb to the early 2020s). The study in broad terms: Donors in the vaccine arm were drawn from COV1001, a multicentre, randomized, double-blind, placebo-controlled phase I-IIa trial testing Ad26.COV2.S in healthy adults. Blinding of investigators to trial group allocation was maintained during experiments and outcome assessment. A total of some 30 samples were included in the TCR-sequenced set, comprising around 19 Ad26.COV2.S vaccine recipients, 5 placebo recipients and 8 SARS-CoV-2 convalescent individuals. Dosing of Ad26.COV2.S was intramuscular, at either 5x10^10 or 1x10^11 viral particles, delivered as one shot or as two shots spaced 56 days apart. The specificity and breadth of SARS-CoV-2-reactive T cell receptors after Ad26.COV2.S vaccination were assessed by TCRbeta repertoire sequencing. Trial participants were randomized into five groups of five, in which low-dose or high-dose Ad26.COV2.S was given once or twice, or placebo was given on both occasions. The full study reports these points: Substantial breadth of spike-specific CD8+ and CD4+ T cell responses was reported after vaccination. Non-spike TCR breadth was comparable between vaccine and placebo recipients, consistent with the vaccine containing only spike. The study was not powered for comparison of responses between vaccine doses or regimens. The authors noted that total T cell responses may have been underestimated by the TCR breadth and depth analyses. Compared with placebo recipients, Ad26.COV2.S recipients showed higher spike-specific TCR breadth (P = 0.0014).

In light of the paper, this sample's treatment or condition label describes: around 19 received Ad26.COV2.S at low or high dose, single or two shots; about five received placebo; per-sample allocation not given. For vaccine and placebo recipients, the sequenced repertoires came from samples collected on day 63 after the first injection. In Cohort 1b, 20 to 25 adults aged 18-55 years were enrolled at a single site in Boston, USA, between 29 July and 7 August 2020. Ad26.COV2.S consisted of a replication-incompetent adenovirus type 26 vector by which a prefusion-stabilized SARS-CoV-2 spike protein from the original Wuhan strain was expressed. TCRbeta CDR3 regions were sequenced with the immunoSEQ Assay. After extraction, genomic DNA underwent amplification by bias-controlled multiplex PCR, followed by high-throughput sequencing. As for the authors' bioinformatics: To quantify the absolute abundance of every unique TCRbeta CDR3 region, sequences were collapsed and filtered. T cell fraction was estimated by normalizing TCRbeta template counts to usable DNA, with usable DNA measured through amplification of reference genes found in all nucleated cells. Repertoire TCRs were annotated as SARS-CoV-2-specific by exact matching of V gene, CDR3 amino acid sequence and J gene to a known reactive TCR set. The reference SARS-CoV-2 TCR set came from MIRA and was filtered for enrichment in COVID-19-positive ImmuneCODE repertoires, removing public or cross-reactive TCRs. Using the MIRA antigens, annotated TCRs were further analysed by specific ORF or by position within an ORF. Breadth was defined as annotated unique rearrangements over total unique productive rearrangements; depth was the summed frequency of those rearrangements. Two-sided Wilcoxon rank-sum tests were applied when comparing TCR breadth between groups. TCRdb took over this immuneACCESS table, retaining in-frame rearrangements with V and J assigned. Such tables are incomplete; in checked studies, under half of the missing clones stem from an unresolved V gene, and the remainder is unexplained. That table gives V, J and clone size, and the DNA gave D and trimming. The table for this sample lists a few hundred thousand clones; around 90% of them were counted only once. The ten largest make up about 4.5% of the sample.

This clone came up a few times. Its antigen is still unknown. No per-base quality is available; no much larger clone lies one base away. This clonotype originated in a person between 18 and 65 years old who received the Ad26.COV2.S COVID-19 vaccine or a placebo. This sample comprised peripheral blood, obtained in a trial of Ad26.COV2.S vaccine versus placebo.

In nucleotides, the sequence is TGTGCCAGTAGTGTTTTCCCCCGACTAGCGGGAGGGTGGTTCTTC. Translated, this is CASSVFPRLAGGWFF. The chain was built from TRBV19 and TRBJ2-1; 14 middle bases align to TRBD2. Taken from the germline V gene (reference sequence), the CDR1 and CDR2 loops are LNHDA and SQIVND. The cysteine opens and the phenylalanine closes a CDR3 of 15 amino acids. Only CDR3 DNA remains: 45 bases, in frame from the first base. Ends trimmed: V by 5 bases, J by 15 bases; bases unmatched to a gene: 12.